The 20 T cell receptor beta chains listed next were all sequenced from one sample in a study of control samples from healthy donors and cancer patients. Clones were read by immunoSEQ multiplex PCR, and TCRdb kept only the in-frame ones, dropping some. This table has some 160,000 clones, around 90% appearing once. Sequencing input: blood. Receptors originate from a woman under 40 in good health.

This chain joins TRBV20-1 and TRBJ2-3; D might be TRBD2 (6 bases). From germline, CDR1 is DFQATT and CDR2 SNEGSKA (reference sequence). V lost 3 bases and J lost 2, with 15 bases in between. This CDR3 has 15 residues. The CDR3 reads CSASIASAPTDTQYF. DNA of the CDR3: TGCAGTGCTAGTATCGCTAGCGCCCCCACAGATACGCAGTATTTT.

The chain carries TRBV5-1 and TRBJ2-5, with D possibly matching TRBD2 (5 bases). This CDR3 region has 14 residues. With 3 bases removed from V and 7 bases from J, the gap between germline ends came to 16 bases. In germline, CDR1 is SGHRS, CDR2 YFSETQ. The CDR3 spells CASSSLAFSGTQYF. The CDR3 DNA follows: TGCGCCAGCAGCTCCTTAGCGTTCAGTGGGACCCAGTACTTC.

The V and J genes are TRBV7-2 and TRBJ1-2; no definite D call. V was clipped by 0 bases and J by 4 bases, with 15 bases between them. Germline loops: CDR1 SGHTA, CDR2 FQGNSA. CDR3 length: 16 residues. CDR3 bases: TGTGCCAGCAGCTTAGCGCGATGGATGCTGGGCTATGGCTACACCTTC. Translation gives CASSLARWMLGYGYTF.

The chain uses TRBV28 and TRBJ2-7; D ambiguous. The CDR3 sequence is 16 residues long. Germline CDR1 is MDHEN and CDR2 is SYDVKM. The V end lost 1 base, the J end lost 2 bases, and 15 bases lay between the germline ends. CDR3 protein: CASSLYGQIPPYEQYF. CDR3 in DNA: TGTGCCAGCAGTTTATACGGGCAGATACCTCCCTACGAGCAGTACTTC.

This clone has only a few counts. The chain carries TRBV10-3 and TRBJ2-7; TRBD2 aligns across 9 bases. Germline CDR1 reads ENHRY; CDR2 reads SYGVKD. Germline trimming cut 0 bases from V and 5 bases from J; bases unmatched to any gene: 11. The CDR3 is 17 amino acids. CDR3 nucleotides: TGTGCCATCAGTGAGTCGATCGAGGCGGGAGGGACCCACGAGCAGTACTTC. This translates into CAISESIEAGGTHEQYF.

The chain links TRBV2 to TRBJ2-3, with D possibly matching TRBD2 (5 bases). The CDR3 length is 13 residues. Germline V gene sequence: CDR1 SNHLY, CDR2 FYNNEI. V gave up 8 bases and J gave up 5 bases, with 14 bases separating them. As DNA, the CDR3 is TGTGCCAGCGACGGAGGCGGGCAAGATACGCAGTATTTT. Protein: CASDGGGQDTQYF. The variable domain in full, with the rest retrieved from reference TRBV2 and TRBJ2-3, is EPEVTQTPSHQVTQMGQEVILRCVPISNHLYFYWYRQILGQKVEFLVSFYNNEISEKSEIFDDQFSVERPDGSNFTLKIRSTKLEDSAMYFCASDGGGQDTQYFGPGTRLTVL.

The V and J genes are TRBV24-1 and TRBJ2-1; 7 bases match TRBD2. This CDR3 is built from 15 residues. In germline, CDR1 is KGHDR, CDR2 SFDVKD. Losses at the gene ends were 3 bases for V and 2 bases for J; bases not matched to a gene: 3. CDR3 sequence: CATSDPGLAYNEQFF. CDR3 in DNA: TGTGCCACCAGTGATCCTGGACTAGCCTACAATGAGCAGTTCTTC.

This CDR3 reads CASSSRMGPQHF. In DNA form, the CDR3 reads TGTGCCAGCAGTTCCCGAATGGGGCCCCAGCATTTT. This chain links TRBV6-5 with TRBJ1-5; D is ambiguous. The V and J ends lost 4 bases and 9 bases respectively, with 10 bases between them. CDR1 is MNHEY and CDR2 is SVGAGI in the germline V gene. The CDR3 contains 12 residues.

The rearrangement uses TRBV2 and TRBJ2-3, with 11 bases matching TRBD2. Trimming removed 5 bases from V and 0 bases from J; junction bases left unmatched: 7. Looked up from germline, CDR1 is SNHLY and CDR2 is FYNNEI. The CDR3 extends over 17 amino acids. CDR3 residues: CASSTPTSGTSTDTQYF. CDR3 DNA: TGTGCCAGCAGTACCCCGACTAGCGGGACTAGCACAGATACGCAGTATTTT.

This clone was seen once. V gene TRBV28 combines with J gene TRBJ2-7, with 7 bases that match TRBD1. Per the germline V gene, CDR1 is MDHEN and CDR2 is SYDVKM. CDR3 length equals 15 residues. V lost 6 bases to trimming and J lost 1 base; unmatched junction nucleotides: 9. CDR3 in amino acids: CASSSRNRGSYEQYF. Written as DNA, the CDR3 is TGTGCCAGCAGCTCTAGAAACAGGGGATCCTACGAGCAGTACTTC.

The chain recombines TRBV7-2 with TRBJ1-4; D call uncertain. Trimming took off 5 bases at V and 4 bases at J, with 8 bases between the two ends. The CDR3 runs to 13 residues. CDR1 is SGHTA and CDR2 is FQGNSA in the germline V gene. The CDR3 nucleotides are TGTGCCAGCAGCCCCCAGTATAATGAAAAACTGTTTTTT. This gives the protein CASSPQYNEKLFF.

The J gene is TRBJ2-7, the V gene TRBV7-9, with TRBD1 matching 10 bases. This CDR3 contains 16 residues. Trimming took 5 bases from V and 4 from J; bases not matched to a gene: 11. CDR1 and CDR2 from the germline V gene are SEHNR and FQNEAQ (reference sequence). CDR3 DNA sequence: TGTGCCAGCAGCGTAACGTTACGGGACAGGGGTTACGAGCAGTACTTC. Its translation is CASSVTLRDRGYEQYF.

This clone was seen a single time. The chain employs TRBV7-8 and TRBJ2-3; 9 positions agree with TRBD1. The CDR3 is 19 residues long. CDR1 is SGHVS and CDR2 is FQNEAQ in the germline V gene. The ends lost 0 bases at V and 2 bases at J; junction bases unmatched: 12. CDR3 region: CASSLALDRGALPTDTQYF. The CDR3 DNA follows: TGTGCCAGCAGCTTAGCCCTAGACAGGGGGGCCTTACCCACAGATACGCAGTATTTT.

About this clone: A read error may produce the germline difference seen at one junction end. The V and J genes are TRBV12-5 and TRBJ1-3; D is perhaps TRBD1 (5 bases). Germline CDR1 reads LGHNT; CDR2 reads FRNRAP. CDR3 length equals 15 residues. The CDR3 here is CASGPGFSSGNTIYF. The CDR3 DNA reads as TGTGCTAGTGGTCCAGGGTTTAGCTCTGGAAACACTATATATTTT.

This chain connects TRBV7-9 to TRBJ2-7; a possible D gene is TRBD2 (6 bases). The CDR3 sequence is 19 residues long. Germline V lookup: CDR1 SEHNR, CDR2 FQNEAQ (reference sequence). V shed 0 bases and J shed 3 bases, with 24 bases lying between them. Here the CDR3 reads CASSLAAAKDGRGFYEQYF. The CDR3 DNA sequence: TGTGCCAGCAGCTTAGCGGCGGCCAAGGACGGGAGAGGTTTCTACGAGCAGTACTTC.

V and J are TRBV5-1 and TRBJ2-1; the match to TRBD2 covers 14 bases. J lost 8 bases, V lost 4 bases, and 14 bases had no gene match. The CDR3 loop spans 18 amino acids. Germline CDR1 SGHRS, CDR2 YFSETQ. Written as DNA, the CDR3 is TGCGCCAGCAGCCGGACGACTAGCGGGAGGGCCCTCGGACATGAGCAGTTCTTC. Translating gives CASSRTTSGRALGHEQFF.

The chain couples TRBV4-1 to TRBJ2-7; D gene uncertain. CDR3 length: 14 residues. CDR1 is MGHRA and CDR2 is YSYEKL in the germline V gene. With 0 bases removed from V and 2 bases from J, the gap between germline ends came to 8 bases. The CDR3 DNA sequence: TGCGCCAGCAGCCAAGATCCTCCAGCCTACGAGCAGTACTTC. The encoded protein is CASSQDPPAYEQYF.

The CDR3 DNA is TGTGCCAGCAGCTCCGGACAGGGCTTGGCTGGCTACACCTTC. This codes for CASSSGQGLAGYTF. The chain has TRBV7-8 and TRBJ1-2; 8 bases map to TRBD1. The germline V gene encodes CDR1 SGHVS and CDR2 FQNEAQ. Trimming cost V 4 bases and J 7 bases; bases outside gene matches: 8. CDR3 length: 14 amino acids.

J is TRBJ2-7 and V is TRBV4-1; 8 bases agree with TRBD2. V lost 3 bases and J lost 4; bases outside the gene matches: 17. This CDR3 comprises 18 residues. In germline, CDR1 is MGHRA, CDR2 YSYEKL. Here the CDR3 reads CASSQVTGGPPLRYEQYF. As DNA, the CDR3 is TGCGCCAGCAGCCAGGTTACGGGGGGGCCTCCCTTAAGGTACGAGCAGTACTTC.

The chain recombines TRBV7-2 with TRBJ2-3; 10 nucleotides match TRBD2. The ends lost 2 bases at V and 2 bases at J; junction bases unmatched: 4. This CDR3 spans 16 amino acids. Germline assignment: CDR1 SGHTA and CDR2 FQGNSA. DNA for the CDR3: TGTGCCAGCAGCTTAAGAAGCGGGAGGGCCACAGATACGCAGTATTTT. Its translation: CASSLRSGRATDTQYF.